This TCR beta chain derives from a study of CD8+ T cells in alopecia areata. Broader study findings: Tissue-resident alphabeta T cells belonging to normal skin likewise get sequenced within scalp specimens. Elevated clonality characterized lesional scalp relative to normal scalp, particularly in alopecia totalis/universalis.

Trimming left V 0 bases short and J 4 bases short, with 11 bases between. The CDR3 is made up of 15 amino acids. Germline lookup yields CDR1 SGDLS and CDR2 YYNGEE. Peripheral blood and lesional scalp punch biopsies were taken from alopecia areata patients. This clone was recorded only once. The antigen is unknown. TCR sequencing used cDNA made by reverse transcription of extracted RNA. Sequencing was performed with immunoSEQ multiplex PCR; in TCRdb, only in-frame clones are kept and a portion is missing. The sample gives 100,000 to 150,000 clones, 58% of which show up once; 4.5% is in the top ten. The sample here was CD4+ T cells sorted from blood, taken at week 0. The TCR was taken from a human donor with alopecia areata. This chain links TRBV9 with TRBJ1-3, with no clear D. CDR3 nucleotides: TGTGCCAGCAGCGTAGCTCCGGATGAGGGAAACACCATATATTTT. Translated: CASSVAPDEGNTIYF.